The rows below give T cell receptor beta chains drawn from one sample of a study of blood T cell repertoires in COVID-19. TCRdb's table, derived via immunoSEQ multiplex PCR, lists solely in-frame clones and lacks some. This table has roughly 170,000 clones, 70% to 80% appearing once. Sequenced material: peripheral blood. The receptors derive from a woman aged 55-69 years with COVID-19, enrolled during active disease. CDR3s include the opening cysteine and the closing phenylalanine or tryptophan. A D gene is named only where the DNA matches it firmly. Where a row states a size, it is once, few, many or the class of an expanded clone; other rows omit it.

D	size	V	J	CDR3	DNA
NA	NA	TRBV5-4	TRBJ1-6	CASSLVQLNSPLHF	TGTGCCAGCAGCTTGGTACAGTTAAATTCACCCCTCCACTTT
NA	NA	TRBV7-2	TRBJ2-3	CASRSTGIVTDTQYF	TGTGCCAGCAGGAGCACAGGGATCGTAACAGATACGCAGTATTTT
TRBD2	NA	TRBV4-2	TRBJ2-3	CASSQAGGAPTDTQYF	TGTGCCAGCAGCCAAGCCGGGGGGGCCCCCACAGATACGCAGTATTTT
NA	NA	TRBV18	TRBJ2-1	CASSPDSTEPGWSGFNEQFF	TGTGCCAGCTCACCAGATTCTACGGAGCCCGGATGGAGCGGCTTCAATGAGCAGTTCTTC
NA	NA	TRBV2	TRBJ2-5	CASSYGQETQYF	TGTGCCAGCAGCTATGGCCAAGAGACCCAGTACTTC
NA	NA	TRBV5-1	TRBJ2-3	CASSLDTGLSTDTQYF	TGCGCCAGCAGCTTGGATACGGGACTGAGCACAGATACGCAGTATTTT
NA	NA	TRBV6-5	TRBJ1-1	CASSYEQGTEAFF	TGTGCCAGCAGTTACGAACAGGGCACTGAAGCTTTCTTT
NA	few	TRBV28	TRBJ1-5	CASSLSAGNQPQHF	TGTGCCAGCAGTTTAAGTGCGGGCAATCAGCCCCAGCATTTT
NA	NA	TRBV11-2	TRBJ2-1	CASSLGGGPYNEQFF	TGTGCCAGCAGCTTGGGAGGGGGACCCTACAATGAGCAGTTCTTC
TRBD1	NA	TRBV7-2	TRBJ1-4	CASSSDRESAEKLFF	TGTGCCAGCAGCTCCGACAGGGAATCAGCTGAAAAACTGTTTTTT
TRBD1	NA	TRBV18	TRBJ1-1	CASQTGGAHTEAFF	TGTGCCAGCCAGACAGGGGGCGCACACACTGAAGCTTTCTTT
NA	NA	TRBV7-6	TRBJ2-1	CASSLGVGPSEQFF	TGTGCCAGCAGCTTAGGGGTGGGCCCAAGTGAGCAGTTCTTC
NA	NA	TRBV6-5	TRBJ1-5	CASKSGNQPQHF	TGTGCCAGCAAATCTGGCAATCAGCCCCAGCATTTT
TRBD2	NA	TRBV11-2	TRBJ2-1	CASSSLLAGGPSSYNEQFF	TGTGCCAGCAGCTCGTTACTAGCGGGAGGGCCCAGCTCCTACAATGAGCAGTTCTTC
NA	few	TRBV6-2/TRBV6-3	TRBJ1-1	CASSTRRGGTEAFF	TGTGCCAGCAGTACTAGGAGGGGAGGCACTGAAGCTTTCTTT
TRBD1	NA	TRBV19	TRBJ1-6	CASSTGTGRGEGSPLHF	TGTGCCAGTAGTACGGGGACAGGGAGGGGCGAGGGCTCACCCCTCCACTTT
TRBD2	few	TRBV20-1	TRBJ2-7	CSASGRRGGRPLYEQYF	TGCAGTGCTAGTGGTCGCCGGGGAGGGCGTCCTCTCTACGAGCAGTACTTC
NA	NA	TRBV11-2	TRBJ2-1	CASSREYNEQFF	TGTGCCAGCAGCCGGGAATATAATGAGCAGTTCTTC
NA	NA	TRBV3-1/TRBV3-2	TRBJ2-5	CASQKAGSQETQYF	TGTGCCAGCCAAAAGGCGGGCAGTCAAGAGACCCAGTACTTC
NA	NA	TRBV7-2	TRBJ2-5	CASSLWGLETQYF	TGTGCCAGCAGCTTATGGGGGCTCGAGACCCAGTACTTC
TRBD1	NA	TRBV28	TRBJ1-2	CASTPDRGDGYTF	TGTGCCAGCACCCCCGACAGGGGGGATGGCTACACCTTC
NA	NA	TRBV7-2	TRBJ1-5	CATSLGRRVDQPQHF	TGTGCCACCTCATTAGGTCGCAGGGTCGATCAGCCCCAGCATTTT
NA	NA	TRBV9	TRBJ1-2	CASSAREGSNYGYTF	TGTGCCAGCAGCGCTCGGGAAGGGTCCAACTATGGCTACACCTTC
NA	NA	TRBV7-3	TRBJ2-4	CASSAQGGAKNIQYF	TGTGCCAGCAGCGCCCAGGGGGGAGCCAAAAACATTCAGTACTTC
NA	NA	TRBV28	TRBJ2-7	CASRSHDRYEQYF	TGTGCCAGCAGATCCCACGACAGGTACGAGCAGTACTTC
TRBD1	once	TRBV14	TRBJ2-4	CASSQDGGQGPAKNIQYF	TGTGCCAGCAGCCAAGACGGGGGACAGGGACCAGCCAAAAACATTCAGTACTTC
TRBD1	NA	TRBV9	TRBJ1-2	CASSGRTGGHYGYTF	TGTGCCAGCAGCGGAAGGACAGGGGGTCACTATGGCTACACCTTC
TRBD1	NA	TRBV18	TRBJ2-7	CASSRGDRGLEQYF	TGTGCCAGCTCACGTGGTGACAGGGGTCTCGAGCAGTACTTC
TRBD2	NA	TRBV28	TRBJ2-1	CASSLIGTSNEQFF	TGTGCCAGCAGTTTAATAGGGACTAGCAATGAGCAGTTCTTC
NA	NA	TRBV4-2	TRBJ2-5	CASSQGAETSEETQYF	TGTGCCAGCAGCCAAGGTGCCGAAACCAGCGAAGAGACCCAGTACTTC
TRBD1	NA	TRBV4-3	TRBJ1-4	CASSQGKGQGSPYEKLFF	TGCGCCAGCAGCCAAGGGAAGGGACAGGGATCCCCTTATGAAAAACTGTTTTTT
NA	NA	TRBV11-3	TRBJ2-2	CASSSRGAGAVGTGELFF	TGTGCCAGCAGCTCTAGAGGGGCAGGGGCAGTTGGCACCGGGGAGCTGTTTTTT
TRBD1	once	TRBV5-5	TRBJ1-2	CASSRDRDVRHYGYTF	TGTGCCAGCTCCCGGGACAGGGATGTTCGCCACTATGGCTACACCTTC
TRBD2	few	TRBV7-2	TRBJ2-7	CASSFAAGGYEQYF	TGTGCCAGCAGCTTCGCGGCGGGAGGGTACGAGCAGTACTTC
NA	once	TRBV12-3/TRBV12-4	TRBJ2-7	CASRAFRQEQYF	TGTGCCAGCAGGGCCTTCCGTCAAGAGCAGTACTTC
TRBD2	once	TRBV6-2/TRBV6-3	TRBJ2-3	CASSYKLAGGISTDTQYF	TGTGCCAGCAGTTACAAGCTAGCGGGAGGCATTAGCACAGATACGCAGTATTTT
NA	NA	TRBV7-8	TRBJ2-1	CASSSRWRGYNEQFF	TGTGCCAGCAGCTCGAGATGGCGGGGCTACAATGAGCAGTTCTTC
NA	NA	TRBV6-4	TRBJ1-5	CASSEPGGSSQPQHF	TGTGCCAGCAGTGAGCCGGGGGGGTCTAGTCAGCCCCAGCATTTT
NA	NA	TRBV5-6	TRBJ2-5	CASSLQLGLRGGETQYF	TGTGCCAGCAGCTTGCAATTGGGGCTAAGGGGCGGCGAGACCCAGTACTTC
TRBD2	NA	TRBV7-6	TRBJ2-3	CASSSRLGSGGTDTQYF	TGTGCCAGCAGCTCCCGACTGGGTAGCGGGGGAACAGATACGCAGTATTTT
NA	NA	TRBV30	TRBJ2-7	CAWTPGTSRHEQYF	TGTGCCTGGACTCCCGGGACAAGCCGACACGAGCAGTACTTC
NA	NA	TRBV7-2	TRBJ2-3	CASSFSPPDTQYF	TGTGCCAGCAGCTTTAGTCCCCCAGATACGCAGTATTTT
NA	NA	TRBV19	TRBJ1-5	CASRVRTNQPQHF	TGTGCCAGTAGGGTCCGGACTAATCAGCCCCAGCATTTT
TRBD1	NA	TRBV5-8	TRBJ1-1	CASSLGQGPLLWSEAFF	TGTGCCAGCAGCTTGGGACAGGGCCCCTTGTTATGGTCTGAAGCTTTCTTT
NA	NA	TRBV11-2	TRBJ2-5	CASSPLGIETQYF	TGTGCCAGCAGCCCTCTAGGTATTGAGACCCAGTACTTC
NA	NA	TRBV9	TRBJ1-2	CASSVAPAGAVSGYTF	TGTGCCAGCAGCGTAGCCCCCGCAGGGGCGGTAAGTGGCTACACCTTC
TRBD2	NA	TRBV4-2	TRBJ2-3	CASSRTSIDLTDTQYF	TGTGCCAGCAGCCGGACTAGTATAGACCTCACAGATACGCAGTATTTT
NA	NA	TRBV10-3	TRBJ1-1	CAISESLRFATEAFF	TGTGCCATCAGTGAGTCGCTCAGGTTCGCCACTGAAGCTTTCTTT
NA	NA	TRBV19	TRBJ2-3	CASSLGSPTDTQYF	TGTGCCAGTTCCCTGGGGAGTCCGACAGATACGCAGTATTTT
NA	NA	TRBV11-2	TRBJ2-2	CASSLVMSTGELFF	TGTGCCAGCAGCTTAGTGATGAGCACCGGGGAGCTGTTTTTT
NA	NA	TRBV5-1	TRBJ1-2	CASSLGQDYGYTF	TGCGCCAGCAGCCTGGGACAAGACTATGGCTACACCTTC
TRBD1	few	TRBV7-2	TRBJ1-1	CASSRRDRGPLGTEAFF	TGTGCCAGCAGCCGGCGGGACAGGGGTCCCTTGGGCACTGAAGCTTTCTTT
NA	once	TRBV5-1	TRBJ2-5	CASSFSGGGETQYF	TGCGCCAGCAGCTTTTCGGGGGGCGGGGAGACCCAGTACTTC
NA	NA	TRBV2	TRBJ1-1	CASSATRVDTEAFF	TGTGCCAGCAGTGCTACCAGGGTGGATACTGAAGCTTTCTTT
TRBD1	NA	TRBV24-1	TRBJ2-6	CATSDQQGAGANVLTF	TGTGCCACCAGTGATCAACAGGGGGCTGGGGCCAACGTCCTGACTTTC